Each of the 14 T cell receptor beta chains below was sequenced from the same sample in a study of blood T cell repertoires in COVID-19. The method was immunoSEQ multiplex PCR; TCRdb's version includes in-frame clones alone and lacks a portion of them. The top ten clones hold 11% of a sample with fewer than 200,000 clones, 65% to 85% of them seen once. What was sequenced was peripheral blood. The receptors shown here come from a man in his 70s with active or convalescent COVID-19.

The genes are TRBV5-1 and TRBJ2-3, with TRBD2 matching 11 bases. The germline V gene has CDR1 SGHRS and CDR2 YFSETQ. The junction had 9 bases not matched to a gene; V was cut back by 0 bases and J by 0 bases. The CDR3 loop spans 19 amino acids. CDR3 protein: CASSLEGGLAETSTDTQYF. CDR3 nucleotide sequence: TGCGCCAGCAGCTTGGAGGGGGGACTAGCGGAAACTAGCACAGATACGCAGTATTTT.

This clone was seen only once. The chain links TRBV10-3 to TRBJ1-2, with TRBD1 as a possible D gene (6 bases). The germline CDR1 and CDR2 sequences are ENHRY and SYGVKD. The ends were cut back, 4 bases at V and 6 bases at J, with 21 bases in the middle. CDR3 length: 16 amino acids. This CDR3 is CAISGTTGHSSDGYTF. CDR3 in DNA: TGTGCCATCAGTGGAACAACGGGACACTCCTCTGATGGCTACACCTTC.

V usage is TRBV7-2 and J usage is TRBJ2-2; possibly TRBD1 for D (6 bases). V gave up 7 bases and J gave up 1 base, with 10 bases separating them. Germline assignment: CDR1 SGHTA and CDR2 FQGNSA. This CDR3 has 14 residues. The CDR3 DNA sequence: TGTGCCAGCACCTTGGACAGGAACACCGGGGAGCTGTTTTTT. Encoded protein: CASTLDRNTGELFF. The full variable domain, with the rest looked up from reference TRBV7-2 and TRBJ2-2, is GAGVSQSPSNKVTEKGKDVELRCDPISGHTALYWYRQSLGQGLEFLIYFQGNSAPDKSGLPSDRFSAERTGGSVSTLTIQRTQQEDSAVYLCASTLDRNTGELFFGEGSRLTVL.

The CDR3 spells CASSWAFYTF. The CDR3 DNA reads as TGTGCCAGCAGTTGGGCTTTCTACACCTTC. V is TRBV6-5 and J is TRBJ1-2; no reliable D call. The ends were cut back, 4 bases at V and 10 bases at J, with 7 bases in the middle. The germline CDR1 and CDR2 sequences are MNHEY and SVGAGI. CDR3 length equals 10 residues.

The rearrangement links TRBV27 to TRBJ1-6; 8 nucleotides line up with TRBD1. CDR1 and CDR2 from the germline V gene are MNHEY and SMNVEV (reference sequence). Trimming took 2 bases from V and 9 from J; bases not matched to a gene: 6. The CDR3 sequence is 15 residues long. The CDR3 loop reads CASSLRAGGSSPLHF. The CDR3, as DNA: TGTGCCAGCAGTTTAAGAGCAGGGGGCAGTTCACCCCTCCACTTT.

V usage is TRBV3-1 (or the pseudogene TRBV3-2) and J usage is TRBJ2-7; tentative D call: TRBD2 (5 bases). This CDR3 contains 14 residues. V was clipped by 4 bases and J by 2 bases, with 12 bases between them. Germline V lookup: CDR1 LGHDT, CDR2 YNNKEL (reference sequence). The CDR3, as DNA: TGTGCCAGCAGCCCGTACCGGGAAACCTACGAGCAGTACTTC. Translation gives CASSPYRETYEQYF.

The gene calls are TRBV6-5 and TRBJ2-1; D is possibly TRBD1 (6 bases). Trimming pared 2 bases from V and 2 bases from J, leaving 13 bases between. Germline V gives CDR1 MNHEY, CDR2 SVGAGI. CDR3 length: 16 amino acids. This CDR3 is CASSYRRTGPYNEQFF. CDR3 DNA: TGTGCCAGCAGTTACCGCCGAACAGGGCCCTACAATGAGCAGTTCTTC.

In its sample, this clone was seen a few times. The chain joins TRBV7-9 to TRBJ2-7; TRBD2 might be the D (5 bases). Germline V gene sequence: CDR1 SEHNR, CDR2 FQNEAQ (reference sequence). V dropped 1 base and J dropped 6 bases, with 19 bases sitting between them. This CDR3 comprises 16 residues. CDR3 in DNA: TGTGCCAGCAGCTTAGATGGACTGGCTCCGGTGGGCGAGCAGTACTTC. Protein product: CASSLDGLAPVGEQYF.

This clone appeared a single time. The J gene is TRBJ2-3, the V gene TRBV11-2, with D possibly being TRBD2 (5 bases). Germline CDR1 and CDR2: SGHAT and FQNNGV. The CDR3 sequence is 16 residues long. V dropped 0 bases and J dropped 2 bases, with 12 bases sitting between them. The CDR3 DNA sequence: TGTGCCAGCAGCTTAGATGGCCCTAGCATCACAGATACGCAGTATTTT. Translated: CASSLDGPSITDTQYF.

The CDR3 is CASSYRLAGPYEQFF. DNA of the CDR3: TGTGCCAGCAGTTACAGGCTAGCGGGGCCCTATGAGCAGTTCTTC. This rearrangement joins TRBV6-5 to TRBJ2-1; 9 bases match TRBD2. Germline V gene data show CDR1 as MNHEY and CDR2 as SVGAGI. The V gene end was trimmed by 2 bases and the J gene end by 8 bases; junction bases not matched to a gene: 7. The CDR3 consists of 15 residues.

The chain uses TRBV25-1 and TRBJ1-1, with TRBD1 matching 8 bases. The length of the CDR3 is 15 residues. The V and J ends lost 7 bases and 3 bases, in that order; junction bases with no gene match: 10. From germline, CDR1 is MGHDK and CDR2 SYGVNS. The CDR3 region has the DNA TGTGCCAGCATCCCCAGGGGGCGCGGTGACACTGAAGCTTTCTTT. Amino acids: CASIPRGRGDTEAFF.

The rearrangement uses TRBV6-5 and TRBJ1-5; no definite D call. CDR1 is MNHEY, CDR2 SVGAGI, per germline. The V end was cut by 2 bases, the J end by 0 bases, with 2 bases between. This CDR3 contains 13 residues. This CDR3 reads CASSYRSNQPQHF. The CDR3 DNA sequence: TGTGCCAGCAGTTACCGTAGCAATCAGCCCCAGCATTTT.

The rearrangement joins TRBV10-2 to TRBJ2-5, with TRBD1 identical over 10 bases. Trimming took 5 bases from V and 4 from J; bases not matched to a gene: 10. Germline-derived CDR1 and CDR2 are WSHSY and SAAADI. The CDR3 is made up of 16 amino acids. The CDR3 region has the DNA TGCGCCAGCAGTTCATTGGGACAGGGGTTTCGAGAGACCCAGTACTTC. This encodes CASSSLGQGFRETQYF.

The chain combines TRBV7-8 with TRBJ1-1; weak D call: TRBD1 (6 bases). Germline CDR1 SGHVS, CDR2 FQNEAQ. Trimming removed 11 bases from V and 5 bases from J, with 24 bases in between. The length of the CDR3 is 15 residues. The CDR3 bases are TGTGCCGTACAGGGTTCGGGTGGTGCAAGAACTGAAGCTTTCTTT. It encodes CAVQGSGGARTEAFF.